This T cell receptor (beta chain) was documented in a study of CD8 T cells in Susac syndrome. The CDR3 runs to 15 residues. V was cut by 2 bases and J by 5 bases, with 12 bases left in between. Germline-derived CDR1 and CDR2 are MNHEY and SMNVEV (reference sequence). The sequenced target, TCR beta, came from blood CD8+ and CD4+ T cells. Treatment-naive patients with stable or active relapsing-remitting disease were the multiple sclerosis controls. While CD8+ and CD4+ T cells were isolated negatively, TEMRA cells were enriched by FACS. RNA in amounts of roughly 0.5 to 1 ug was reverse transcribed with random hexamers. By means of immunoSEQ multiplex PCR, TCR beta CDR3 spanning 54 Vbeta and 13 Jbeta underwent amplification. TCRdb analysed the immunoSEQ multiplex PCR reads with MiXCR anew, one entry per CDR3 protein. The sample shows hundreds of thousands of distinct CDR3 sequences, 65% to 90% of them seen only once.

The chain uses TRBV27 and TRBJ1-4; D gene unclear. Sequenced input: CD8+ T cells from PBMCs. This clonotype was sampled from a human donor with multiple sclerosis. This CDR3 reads CASSLSSSPNEKLFF. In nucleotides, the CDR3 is TGTGCCAGCAGTTTAAGTTCCTCGCCCAATGAAAAACTGTTTTTT.